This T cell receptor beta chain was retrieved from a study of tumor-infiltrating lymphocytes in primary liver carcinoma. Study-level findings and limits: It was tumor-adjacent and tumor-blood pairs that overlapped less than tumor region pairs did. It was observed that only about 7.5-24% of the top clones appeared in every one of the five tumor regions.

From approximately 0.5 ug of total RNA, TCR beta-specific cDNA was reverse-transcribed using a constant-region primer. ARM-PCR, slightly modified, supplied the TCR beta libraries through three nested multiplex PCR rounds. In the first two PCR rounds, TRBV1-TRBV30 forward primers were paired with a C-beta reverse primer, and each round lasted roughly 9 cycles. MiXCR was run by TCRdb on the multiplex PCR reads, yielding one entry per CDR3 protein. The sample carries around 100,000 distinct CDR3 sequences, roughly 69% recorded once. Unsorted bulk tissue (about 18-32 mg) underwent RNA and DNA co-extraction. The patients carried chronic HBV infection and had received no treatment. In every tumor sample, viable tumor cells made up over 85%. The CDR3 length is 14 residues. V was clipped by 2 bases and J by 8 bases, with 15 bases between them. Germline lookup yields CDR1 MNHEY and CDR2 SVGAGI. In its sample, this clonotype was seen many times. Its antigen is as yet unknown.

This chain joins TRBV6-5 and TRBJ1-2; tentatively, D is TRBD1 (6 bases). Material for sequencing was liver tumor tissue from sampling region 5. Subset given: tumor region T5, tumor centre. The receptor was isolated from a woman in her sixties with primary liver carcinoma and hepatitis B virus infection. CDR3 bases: TGTGCCAGCAGTTACACAACACAGGGCCGGGGCTACACCTTC. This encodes CASSYTTQGRGYTF.